This TCR beta chain was identified in a study of blood T cells in healthy people across ages. Total RNA, at least 5 micrograms per sample, was extracted from PBMCs. The CDR3 runs 15 residues. The germline V gene encodes CDR1 PRHDT and CDR2 FYEKMQ (reference sequence). General observations from the study: Changes in expanded clonotypes were possibly confounded, as the CMV status of donors was unknown. Fewer expanded clones and more diversity marked long-lived versus aged donors.

A sample-barcoded 5' primer and a J-beta primer mix were used in a second PCR of about 7 to 12 cycles. Individual samples furnished no less than 2.5 million CDR3-containing paired-end reads apiece. TCRdb independently ran MiXCR on the 5' RACE reads; one entry per CDR3 protein. The table has some 1.5 million distinct CDR3 sequences, roughly two fifths seen once. As for this clonotype: Antigen unknown. The junction departs from germline at one end; a sequencing error may be responsible.

Sequencing was performed on blood. The clonotype originates from a woman in her late teens or twenties in good health. The genes are TRBV13 and TRBJ2-7; D possibly uses TRBD1 or TRBD2 (5 bases each). This CDR3 reads CASSGKGTASYEKYF. CDR3 nucleotide sequence: TGTGCCAGCAGCGGTAAAGGGACGGCCTCCTACGAGAAGTACTTC. The complete variable domain, with remaining parts taken from reference TRBV13 and TRBJ2-7, reads AAGVIQSPRHLIKEKRETATLKCYPIPRHDTVYWYQQGPGQDPQFLISFYEKMQSDKGSIPDRFSAQQFSDYHSELNMSSLELGDSALYFCASSGKGTASYEKYFGPGTRLTVT.